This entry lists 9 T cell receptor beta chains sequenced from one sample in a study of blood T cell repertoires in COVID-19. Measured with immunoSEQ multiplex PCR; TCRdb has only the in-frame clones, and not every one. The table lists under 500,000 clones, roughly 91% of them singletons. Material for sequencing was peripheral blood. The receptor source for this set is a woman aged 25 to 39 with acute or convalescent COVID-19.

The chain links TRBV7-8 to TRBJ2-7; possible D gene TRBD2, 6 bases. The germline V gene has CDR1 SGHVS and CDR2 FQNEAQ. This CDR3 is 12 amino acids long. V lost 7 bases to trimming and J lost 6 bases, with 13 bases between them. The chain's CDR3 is CASTKLAREQYF. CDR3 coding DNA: TGTGCCAGCACCAAACTAGCTCGCGAGCAGTACTTC.

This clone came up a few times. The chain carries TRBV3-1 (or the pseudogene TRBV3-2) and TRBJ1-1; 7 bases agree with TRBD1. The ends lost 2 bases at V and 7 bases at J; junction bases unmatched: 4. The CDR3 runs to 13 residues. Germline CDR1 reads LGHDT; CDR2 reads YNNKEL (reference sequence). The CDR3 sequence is CASSQRTGVEAFF. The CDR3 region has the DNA TGTGCCAGCAGCCAAAGGACAGGCGTTGAAGCTTTCTTT.

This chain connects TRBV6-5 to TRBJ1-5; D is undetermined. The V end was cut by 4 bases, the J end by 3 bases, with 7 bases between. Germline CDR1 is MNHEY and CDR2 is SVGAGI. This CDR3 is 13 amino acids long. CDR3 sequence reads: CASSLTVNQPQHF. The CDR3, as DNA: TGTGCCAGCAGTTTAACAGTCAATCAGCCCCAGCATTTT.

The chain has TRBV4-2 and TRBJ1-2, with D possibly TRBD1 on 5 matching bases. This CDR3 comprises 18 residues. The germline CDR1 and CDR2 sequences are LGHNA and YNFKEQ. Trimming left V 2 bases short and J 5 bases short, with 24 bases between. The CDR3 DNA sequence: TGTGCCAGCAGCCAAAGGCGCAATGCCGGGACTGAGATTTATGGCTACACCTTC. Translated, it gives CASSQRRNAGTEIYGYTF.

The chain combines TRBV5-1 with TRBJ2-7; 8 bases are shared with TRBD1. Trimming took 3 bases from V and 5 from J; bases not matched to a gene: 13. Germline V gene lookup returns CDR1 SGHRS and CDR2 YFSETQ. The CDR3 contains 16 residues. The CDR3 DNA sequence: TGCGCCAGCAGCTCCAGGCCGGGACAGGAGGCCCACGAGCAGTACTTC. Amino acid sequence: CASSSRPGQEAHEQYF.

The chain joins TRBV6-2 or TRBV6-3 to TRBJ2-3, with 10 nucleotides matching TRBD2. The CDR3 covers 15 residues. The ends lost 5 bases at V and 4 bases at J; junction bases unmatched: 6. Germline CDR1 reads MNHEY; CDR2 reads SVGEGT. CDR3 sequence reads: CASSLLAGAADTQYF. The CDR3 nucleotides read TGTGCCAGCAGTCTTCTAGCGGGGGCCGCAGATACGCAGTATTTT.

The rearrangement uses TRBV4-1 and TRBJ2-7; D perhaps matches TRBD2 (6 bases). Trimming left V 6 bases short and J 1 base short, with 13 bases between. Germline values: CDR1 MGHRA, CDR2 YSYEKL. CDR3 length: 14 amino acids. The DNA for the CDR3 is TGCGCCAGCAGAGCTCAGGAGGGATCCTACGAGCAGTACTTC. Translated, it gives CASRAQEGSYEQYF.

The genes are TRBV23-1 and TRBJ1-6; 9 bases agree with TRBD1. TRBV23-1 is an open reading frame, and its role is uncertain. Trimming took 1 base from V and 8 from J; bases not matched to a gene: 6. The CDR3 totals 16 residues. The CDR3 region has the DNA TGCGCCAGCAGTCAATGGGGACAGGGTCTATATTCACCCCTCCACTTT. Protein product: CASSQWGQGLYSPLHF.

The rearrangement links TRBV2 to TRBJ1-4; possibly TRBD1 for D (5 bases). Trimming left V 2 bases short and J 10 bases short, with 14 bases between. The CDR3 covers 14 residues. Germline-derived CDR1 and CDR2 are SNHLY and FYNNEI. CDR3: CASSESSGIGKLFF. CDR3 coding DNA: TGTGCCAGCAGTGAATCCTCAGGGATTGGAAAACTGTTTTTT.